The clone carrying this T cell receptor beta chain showed up just a few times. Antigen specificity is unknown. The sample originates from a study of T-cell reconstitution after alpha-beta-depleted transplantation in children. The study's findings and limits: When one year had passed after transplant, most T-cell counts and diversity came from newly produced T cells.

The J segment lost 11 bases and the V segment lost 3 bases, leaving 5 bases of the junction unmatched. This CDR3 has 13 residues. Looked up from germline, CDR1 is MNHEY and CDR2 is SMNVEV (reference sequence). Using unique molecular identifiers, the investigators prepared the TCRbeta library. TCRdb passed the PCR reads through MiXCR, listing each CDR3 protein once. The sample includes fewer than 1 million distinct CDR3 sequences, 15% to 20% of them seen just once. Material: PBMCs, mostly from graft donor cells, obtained 360 days after TCRalphabeta/CD19-depleted stem cell transplant. The chain recombines TRBV27 with TRBJ2-7; 12 positions agree with TRBD1. The receptor's source is a male patient younger than 18 who had a stem cell transplant for acute lymphoblastic leukemia, so the T cells may come from the graft donor. The CDR3 reads CASSFRDRGPEYF. The DNA for the CDR3 is TGTGCCAGCAGTTTTAGGGACAGGGGGCCGGAGTACTTC.